These 2 T cell receptor beta chains came from one sample sequenced in a study of OX40 agonist ivuxolimab in advanced cancers. The protocol was immunoSEQ multiplex PCR, while the TCRdb copy is restricted to in-frame clones and leaves out a portion. The table lists 65,000 to 80,000 clones, 85% to 95% of them singletons. Sequencing used CD4+ or CD8+ T cells sorted from blood, obtained in a trial of the OX40 agonist ivuxolimab. The receptors were sampled from an adult with an advanced solid tumor such as melanoma, head and neck, liver or kidney cancer.

The chain carries TRBV7-9 and TRBJ2-4, with D perhaps TRBD1 (6 bases). V was cut by 0 bases and J by 0 bases, with 9 bases left in between. Germline CDR1 and CDR2: SEHNR and FQNEAQ (reference sequence). The CDR3 is made up of 16 amino acids. The CDR3 region is CASSLAVQGAKNIQYF. CDR3 DNA sequence: TGTGCCAGCAGCTTAGCAGTACAGGGAGCCAAAAACATTCAGTACTTC.

This chain joins TRBV7-2 and TRBJ2-3, with D possibly being TRBD2 (6 bases). Germline V gene sequence: CDR1 SGHTA, CDR2 FQGNSA. V was cut by 4 bases and J by 1 base, with 15 bases left in between. The CDR3 length is 16 residues. CDR3 residues: CASSSRAGGGTDTQYF. The CDR3 bases are TGTGCCAGCAGCTCAAGAGCCGGGGGAGGCACAGATACGCAGTATTTT.